These T cell receptor beta chains were read from a single sample in a study of blood T cells in healthy people across ages. TCRdb re-analysed the 5' RACE reads in MiXCR, keeping a single row per CDR3 protein. The data show around 500,000 distinct CDR3 sequences, over 25% seen once. These same records also appear under a second study, on T cells of mothers and their children.

The material sequenced was blood. Receptors were obtained from a boy between 2 and 10 years old in good health. Both conserved end residues are part of each CDR3. The order of the fields is D gene, J gene, clone size, V gene, CDR3 length, CDR3 protein, CDR3 DNA. The D gene is left open where the match is weak. Clone size, where shown, is once, few, many, or a class for clones that have expanded.

>.|TRBJ1-2|.|TRBV29-1|11
CSVVSYYGYTF
TGCAGCGTGGTGAGTTACTATGGCTACACCTTC
>TRBD1|TRBJ2-7|few|TRBV10-3|15
CAISPTRDRGSEQYF
TGTGCCATCAGTCCGACCCGGGACAGGGGGTCCGAGCAGTACTTC
>.|TRBJ2-2|.|TRBV20-1|13
CSAKALAGGELFF
TGCAGTGCTAAAGCCCTAGCTGGCGGGGAGCTGTTTTTT
>.|TRBJ1-2|few|TRBV11-2|12
CASSLMAYGYTF
TGTGCCAGCAGCTTAATGGCCTATGGCTACACCTTC
>.|TRBJ2-3|.|TRBV3-1|15
CASSPPRDTSDTQYF
TGTGCCAGCAGCCCCCCGAGAGATACATCAGATACGCAGTATTTT
>TRBD1|TRBJ2-7|.|TRBV7-9|13
CASTQGASYEQYF
TGTGCCAGCACCCAGGGGGCGTCCTACGAGCAGTACTTC
>.|TRBJ2-7|many|TRBV20-1|11
CSARGAYEQYF
TGCAGTGCTAGAGGGGCCTACGAGCAGTACTTC
>.|TRBJ1-1|.|TRBV5-1|15
CASSFLGTDNTEAFF
TGCGCCAGCAGCTTTCTTGGGACGGATAACACTGAAGCTTTCTTT
>TRBD2|TRBJ2-7|once|TRBV5-7|13
CASSLIVAGGKYF
TGTGCCAGCAGCTTGATTGTAGCGGGAGGAAAGTACTTC
>.|TRBJ2-2|.|TRBV20-1|13
CSARAQPTGELFF
TGCAGTGCTAGAGCCCAGCCCACCGGGGAGCTGTTTTTT
>TRBD2|TRBJ2-7|.|TRBV6-1|15
CASSADGGSSYEQYF
TGTGCCAGCAGTGCGGACGGGGGGAGCTCCTACGAGCAGTACTTC
>.|TRBJ2-1|few|TRBV9|15
CASSGSGSSDNEQFF
TGTGCCAGCAGCGGCTCCGGGTCCAGTGACAATGAGCAGTTCTTC
>.|TRBJ2-5|.|TRBV6-2/TRBV6-3|13
CASSYIFRETQYF
TGTGCCAGCAGTTACATCTTCCGTGAGACCCAGTACTTC
>.|TRBJ2-2|few|TRBV7-8|15
CASSLDGRGTGELFF
TGTGCCAGCAGCTTAGACGGGAGAGGCACCGGGGAGCTGTTTTTT
>.|TRBJ2-7|.|TRBV6-5|14
CATKGGSTLYEQYF
TGTGCCACCAAAGGGGGGTCTACTCTCTACGAGCAGTACTTC
>TRBD1|TRBJ1-1|.|TRBV5-3|14
CARSRDRGPPEAFF
TGTGCCAGAAGCCGGGACAGGGGCCCCCCTGAAGCTTTCTTT
>.|TRBJ2-7|.|TRBV6-5|13
CASRSERAYEQYF
TGTGCCAGCAGAAGCGAGCGGGCCTACGAGCAGTACTTC
>TRBD1|TRBJ1-1|.|TRBV7-9|14
CASSFEGASTEAFF
TGTGCCAGCAGCTTTGAGGGGGCGAGTACTGAAGCTTTCTTT
>.|TRBJ2-5|many|TRBV12-3/TRBV12-4|12
CASSWAGETQYF
TGTGCCAGCAGTTGGGCAGGAGAGACCCAGTACTTC
>.|TRBJ2-7|many|TRBV2|15
CASSELAAGGNEQYF
TGTGCCAGCAGTGAGTTGGCGGCAGGGGGGAACGAGCAGTACTTC
>.|TRBJ2-1|few|TRBV27|14
CASSSGIIYNEQFF
TGTGCCAGCAGTTCGGGTATAATCTACAATGAGCAGTTCTTC
>TRBD1|TRBJ1-2|.|TRBV6-5|14
CASRPQGQPYGYTF
TGTGCCAGCAGGCCTCAGGGACAGCCCTATGGCTACACCTTC
>TRBD1|TRBJ1-1|many|TRBV7-6|18
CASSLILQQGNEGTEAFF
TGTGCCAGCAGCCTCATCCTCCAACAGGGGAATGAGGGCACTGAAGCTTTCTTT
>TRBD1|TRBJ2-7|.|TRBV27|16
CASSLIRTGVVYEQYF
TGTGCCAGCAGTTTAATTAGGACAGGGGTTGTATACGAGCAGTACTTC
>.|TRBJ2-7|few|TRBV4-3|15
CASSQATIRGGEQYF
TGCGCCAGCAGCCAAGCAACAATTAGGGGGGGCGAGCAGTACTTC
>TRBD2|TRBJ2-3|few|TRBV4-1|16
CASSQGLAGGPDTQYF
TGCGCCAGCAGCCAAGGACTAGCGGGGGGGCCAGATACGCAGTATTTT
>TRBD1|TRBJ1-4|few|TRBV20-1|13
CSAQPTGDEKLFF
TGCAGTGCTCAGCCGACAGGGGATGAAAAACTGTTTTTT
>.|TRBJ1-6|.|TRBV7-6|14
CASSLTGRGSPLHF
TGTGCCAGCAGCTTGACAGGACGGGGTTCACCCCTCCACTTT
>.|TRBJ2-7|.|TRBV7-7|15
CASSLGSGHSYEQYF
TGTGCCAGCAGCTTAGGTAGCGGCCACTCCTACGAGCAGTACTTC
>TRBD2|TRBJ2-5|.|TRBV7-2|17
CASSLGFGGGSQETQYF
TGTGCCAGCAGCTTAGGGTTTGGCGGGGGGTCCCAAGAGACCCAGTACTTC
>TRBD1|TRBJ1-1|few|TRBV12-3/TRBV12-4|14
CASSDGTASTEAFF
TGTGCCAGCAGTGACGGGACAGCTTCGACTGAAGCTTTCTTT
>.|TRBJ2-1|.|TRBV5-1|16
CASSVTGSRSSAEQFF
TGCGCCAGCAGCGTTACCGGGTCCCGTTCATCGGCTGAGCAGTTCTTC
>TRBD2|TRBJ2-1|few|TRBV5-1|17
CASSFGLAGLSYNEQFF
TGCGCCAGCAGCTTTGGGCTAGCGGGTCTCTCCTACAATGAGCAGTTCTTC
>TRBD2|TRBJ2-6|.|TRBV20-1|16
CSASLAGSSGANVLTF
TGCAGTGCCTCACTAGCGGGGAGCTCTGGGGCCAACGTCCTGACTTTC
>.|TRBJ2-1|.|TRBV7-2|14
CASSLGALYNEQFF
TGTGCCAGCAGCTTAGGTGCCCTCTACAATGAGCAGTTCTTC
>TRBD2|TRBJ2-3|.|TRBV5-1|15
CASSTGTSDTDTQYF
TGCGCCAGCAGCACCGGGACTAGCGACACAGATACGCAGTATTTT
>TRBD2|TRBJ2-1|few|TRBV7-9|15
CASSARLAVSDEQFF
TGTGCCAGCAGCGCCCGACTAGCGGTCTCGGATGAGCAGTTCTTC
>TRBD1|TRBJ2-3|.|TRBV6-5|19
CASSYFGTGSIPSTDTQYF
TGTGCCAGCAGTTACTTCGGGACAGGGTCAATCCCTAGCACAGATACGCAGTATTTT
>.|TRBJ1-1|.|TRBV5-1|15
CASSLGSSRELEAFF
TGCGCCAGCAGCTTGGGCAGCTCCAGGGAGCTTGAAGCTTTCTTT
>TRBD2|TRBJ2-7|few|TRBV12-3/TRBV12-4|14
CASSQAGLDYEQYF
TGTGCCAGCAGTCAGGCTGGACTAGACTACGAGCAGTACTTC
>TRBD2|TRBJ2-7|.|TRBV20-1|18
CSARDGAGRTFPSYEQYF
TGCAGTGCTAGAGATGGAGCGGGGCGCACATTTCCCTCCTACGAGCAGTACTTC
>TRBD1|TRBJ1-1|.|TRBV6-2/TRBV6-3|14
CASSYGRDRREAFF
TGTGCCAGCAGTTACGGCCGGGACAGAAGAGAAGCTTTCTTT
>.|TRBJ2-3|.|TRBV5-1|15
CASSLIGRGGDTQYF
TGCGCCAGCAGCTTGATTGGGCGGGGCGGAGATACGCAGTATTTT
>.|TRBJ2-5|few|TRBV2|14
CASAGRVDPTTGYF
TGTGCCAGCGCGGGGCGGGTTGATCCTACGACCGGGTACTTC
>.|TRBJ2-7|few|TRBV24-1|10
CATSFYEQYF
TGTGCCACCAGTTTCTACGAGCAGTACTTC
>.|TRBJ2-1|few|TRBV7-2|14
CASSLEAFYNEQFF
TGTGCCAGCAGCTTAGAAGCGTTCTACAATGAGCAGTTCTTC
>.|TRBJ1-2|many|TRBV27|13
CASSLSGGYGYTF
TGTGCCAGCAGTTTATCAGGGGGCTATGGCTACACCTTC
>.|TRBJ2-1|.|TRBV6-2/TRBV6-3|14
CASSYNPDIGEQFF
TGTGCCAGCAGTTATAACCCCGATATTGGTGAGCAGTTCTTC
>.|TRBJ1-2|once|TRBV12-3/TRBV12-4|14
CASSLRGSNYGYTF
TGTGCCAGCAGTTTACGGGGATCTAACTATGGCTACACCTTC
>.|TRBJ2-7|.|TRBV7-2|12
CASSPALYEQYF
TGTGCCAGCAGTCCTGCACTCTACGAGCAGTACTTC
>.|TRBJ1-1|.|TRBV30|12
CAWSADLHEAFF
TGTGCCTGGAGTGCCGACTTACATGAAGCTTTCTTT
>TRBD2|TRBJ2-5|.|TRBV24-1|16
CATSEISGRRQETQYF
TGTGCCACCAGTGAAATTAGCGGGAGAAGGCAAGAGACCCAGTACTTC
>.|TRBJ2-1|few|TRBV27|16
CASGRRDTLNYNEQFF
TGTGCCAGCGGACGACGGGACACACTAAACTACAATGAGCAGTTCTTC
>.|TRBJ2-3|.|TRBV6-2/TRBV6-3|16
CASISAGTISTDTQYF
TGTGCCAGCATTTCAGCCGGGACAATATCCACAGATACGCAGTATTTT
>.|TRBJ1-6|.|TRBV27|17
CASSLSGDIRWNSPLHF
TGTGCCAGCAGTTTATCGGGGGACATTCGGTGGAATTCACCCCTCCACTTT
>.|TRBJ2-4|.|TRBV2|13
CATGRGGLNIQYF
TGTGCCACTGGACGTGGGGGTTTAAACATTCAGTACTTC
>.|TRBJ2-2|.|TRBV5-1|18
CAGSLVPPGTANTGELFF
TGCGCCGGCAGCTTGGTGCCACCCGGTACCGCGAACACCGGGGAGCTGTTTTTT
>.|TRBJ2-6|few|TRBV4-3|19
CASSQEGGRSLSGANVLTF
TGCGCCAGCAGCCAAGAGGGGGGCCGCAGTCTCTCTGGGGCCAACGTCCTGACTTTC
>TRBD2|TRBJ2-6|.|TRBV9|17
CASSAGGRFSGANVLTF
TGTGCCAGCTCCGCGGGGGGGCGCTTCTCTGGGGCCAACGTCCTGACTTTC